The present T cell receptor beta chain was sequenced within a study of blood T cell repertoires in COVID-19. About the study: COVID-19 samples collected from the United States, Italy and Spain covered acute and convalescent phases. T cells, B-cell-depleted T cells, or PBMCs provided the cDNA or gDNA that served as material.

Per the original methods: Scientists estimated how many nucleated cells there were by amplifying reference gene primers. TCRdb keeps only in-frame clones here, not all; method: immunoSEQ multiplex PCR. The DNA gave D and trimming, while V, J and clone size come from that table. The sample has about 140,000 clones, around nine tenths seen once. The CDR3 totals 17 residues. Germline V gives CDR1 SGHVS, CDR2 FQNEAQ. J gave up 4 bases and V 1 base, and 8 bases lay outside the gene matches. The receptor was derived from a human donor in a cohort sampled during active COVID-19. The gene calls are TRBV7-8 and TRBJ2-1, with 9 bases identical to TRBD1. Sequenced input: peripheral blood. The chain's CDR3 is CASSLVKGTGLYNEQFF. The CDR3 coding sequence is TGTGCCAGCAGCTTAGTTAAGGGGACAGGGCTGTACAATGAGCAGTTCTTC.